This is a list of T cell receptor beta chains from one sample in a study of blood T cell repertoires in COVID-19. The table came from immunoSEQ multiplex PCR; TCRdb's copy has only in-frame clones and leaves some out. Of over 120,000 clones listed, 70% to 90% are singletons. Sequenced input: peripheral blood. These receptor sequences come from a human donor with acute or convalescent COVID-19. The donor label of this sample is uncertain. Each CDR3 is given with its conserved first and last residue. The D gene is left open where the match is weak. Only part of the rows carry a size: once, few, many, or a class if the clone is expanded.

CDR3aa | CDR3nt | j_gene | len | v_gene | abundance | d_gene
CASSPVAGYTDTQYF | TGTGCCAGCAGCCCGGTGGCAGGGTACACAGATACGCAGTATTTT | TRBJ2-3 | 15 | TRBV3-1/TRBV3-2 | . | .
CASSSPGNTEAFF | TGTGCCAGCAGTTCGCCGGGAAACACTGAAGCTTTCTTT | TRBJ1-1 | 13 | TRBV12-3/TRBV12-4 | . | .
CASSLDRGNEQFF | TGTGCCAGCTCACTCGACAGGGGTAATGAGCAGTTCTTC | TRBJ2-1 | 13 | TRBV18 | . | TRBD1
CASSLDPGQPYEQYF | TGCGCCAGCAGCCTAGACCCGGGACAGCCCTACGAGCAGTACTTC | TRBJ2-7 | 15 | TRBV4-3 | . | TRBD1
CASSIFGRASYNEQFF | TGTGCCAGTAGTATATTCGGGAGGGCCTCCTACAATGAGCAGTTCTTC | TRBJ2-1 | 16 | TRBV19 | . | TRBD2
CASSTPALAGVDNEQFF | TGTGCCAGTAGTACCCCCGCACTAGCGGGAGTCGACAATGAGCAGTTCTTC | TRBJ2-1 | 17 | TRBV19 | . | TRBD2
CAISESREGWEKLFF | TGTGCCATCAGTGAATCGCGCGAGGGTTGGGAAAAACTGTTTTTT | TRBJ1-4 | 15 | TRBV10-3 | . | .
CASSLGGTGKNIQYF | TGTGCCAGCAGCCTAGGGGGGACAGGAAAAAACATTCAGTACTTC | TRBJ2-4 | 15 | TRBV6-2/TRBV6-3 | . | TRBD1
CASSLDIGGANVLTF | TGTGCCAGCAGCTTAGATATCGGAGGAGCCAACGTCCTGACTTTC | TRBJ2-6 | 15 | TRBV7-9 | . | .
CASSPSGGPQETQYF | TGCGCCAGCAGCCCCTCAGGAGGGCCCCAAGAGACCCAGTACTTC | TRBJ2-5 | 15 | TRBV4-3 | . | .
CASSPPDRGRQFF | TGTGCCAGCTCACCACCGGACAGGGGCCGGCAGTTCTTC | TRBJ2-1 | 13 | TRBV18 | once | TRBD1
CATSDLTKTGQGSYTGELFF | TGTGCCACCAGTGATTTGACTAAAACCGGACAGGGATCGTACACCGGGGAGCTGTTTTTT | TRBJ2-2 | 20 | TRBV24-1 | . | TRBD1
CASSEPKNIQYF | TGCGCCAGCAGCGAGCCCAAAAACATTCAGTACTTC | TRBJ2-4 | 12 | TRBV5-1 | . | .
CASSRRLLPRGNTEAFF | TGTGCCAGCAGCCGGAGACTCCTCCCCCGGGGGAACACTGAAGCTTTCTTT | TRBJ1-1 | 17 | TRBV6-2/TRBV6-3 | . | .